The 13 T cell receptor beta chains below come from one sample, sequenced in a study of T cell responses to AZD1222 COVID-19 vaccine. Libraries were prepared by immunoSEQ multiplex PCR; TCRdb keeps only in-frame clonotypes and omits some of them. The sample has 150,000 or so clones, around 88% seen once. The sample here was peripheral blood, taken on day 0 of AZD1222 vaccination. These receptor sequences come from an adult in good health.

J is TRBJ2-7 and V is TRBV5-1, with a possible D match to TRBD1 (6 bases). The CDR3 contains 13 residues. V was pared by 4 bases and J by 5 bases, with 13 bases between. Germline V gives CDR1 SGHRS, CDR2 YFSETQ. The CDR3 protein is CASSKQGLDEQYF. The CDR3 DNA reads TGCGCCAGCAGCAAACAGGGTCTCGACGAGCAGTACTTC.

This chain uses TRBV28 with TRBJ1-2; TRBD1 matches at 7 bases. The length of the CDR3 is 15 residues. Germline lookup yields CDR1 MDHEN and CDR2 SYDVKM. V trimming: 2 bases; J trimming: 4 bases; junction bases outside the gene matches: 7. The CDR3 DNA follows: TGTGCCAGCAGTTTAGGTAGGGGGCTTAGCTATGGCTACACCTTC. It yields the protein CASSLGRGLSYGYTF.

This chain uses TRBV15 with TRBJ2-2, with 8 nucleotides matching TRBD1. The ends lost 2 bases at V and 1 base at J; junction bases unmatched: 6. CDR3 size: 17 residues. Per germline, CDR1 LNHNV and CDR2 YYDKDF (reference sequence). CDR3 residues: CATSRNRQGRNTGELFF. For the CDR3, the DNA is TGTGCCACCAGCAGAAATCGACAGGGGAGGAACACCGGGGAGCTGTTTTTT. The variable domain in full, completed from reference TRBV15 and TRBJ2-2, reads DAMVIQNPRYQVTQFGKPVTLSCSQTLNHNVMYWYQQKSSQAPKLLFHYYDKDFNNEADTPDNFQSRRPNTSFCFLDIRSPGLGDTAMYLCATSRNRQGRNTGELFFGEGSRLTVL.

The genes are TRBV7-9 and TRBJ1-4, with D maybe TRBD1 (5 bases). CDR1 and CDR2 from the germline V gene are SEHNR and FQNEAQ (reference sequence). Trimming removed 5 bases at V and 8 bases at J, with 18 bases between. CDR3 size: 15 residues. DNA of the CDR3: TGTGCCAGCAGCATCCAGGGAGGGCAAGTGGAAAAACTGTTTTTT. It codes for CASSIQGGQVEKLFF.

V and J are TRBV25-1 and TRBJ1-2; no firm D call. Germline CDR1 and CDR2: MGHDK and SYGVNS. The V end lost 7 bases, the J end lost 1 base, and 7 bases lay between the germline ends. This CDR3 comprises 12 residues. In DNA, the CDR3 is TGTGCCAGCACCCTTGATAACTATGGCTACACCTTC. Translating gives CASTLDNYGYTF.

This chain connects TRBV19 to TRBJ2-6, with 8 bases fitting TRBD1. V lost 5 bases and J lost 1; bases outside the gene matches: 10. This CDR3 spans 18 amino acids. CDR1 is LNHDA, CDR2 SQIVND, per germline (reference sequence). CDR3 protein: CASSAGTGATSGANVLTF. The DNA for the CDR3 is TGTGCCAGTAGTGCGGGGACAGGCGCTACTTCTGGGGCCAACGTCCTGACTTTC.

CDR3 bases: TGTGCCAGCTCACCTACGCCGGGGACGGCAGCTAACTATGGCTACACCTTC. Translating gives CASSPTPGTAANYGYTF. The V and J genes are TRBV18 and TRBJ1-2; D is perhaps TRBD1 (5 bases). The CDR3 spans 17 residues. CDR1 and CDR2 (germline): KGHSH, LQKENI. V was shortened by 3 bases and J by 0 bases, with 17 bases between the two germline ends.

The chain is built from TRBV13 and TRBJ2-2; TRBD2 is a possible D gene (6 bases). The V end lost 5 bases, the J end lost 3 bases, and 19 bases lay between the germline ends. The CDR3 is 17 residues long. Germline lookup yields CDR1 PRHDT and CDR2 FYEKMQ (reference sequence). CDR3 DNA sequence: TGTGCCAGCAGCCCTACCGCCGGACTACAGCACACCGGGGAGCTGTTTTTT. It specifies CASSPTAGLQHTGELFF.

The chain recombines TRBV11-1 with TRBJ1-1, with a weak D call TRBD1 (6 bases). This CDR3 is built from 14 residues. Deletions cut 3 bases from V and 2 bases from J, with 10 bases between. Germline assignment: CDR1 SGHAT and CDR2 FQDESV (reference sequence). The DNA of the CDR3 is TGTGCCAGCAGCTTCGGGGGCCGAAACACTGAAGCTTTCTTT. Translating gives CASSFGGRNTEAFF.

The chain joins TRBV11-3 to TRBJ2-1; 11 bases fit TRBD2. The CDR3 extends over 14 amino acids. CDR1 SGHNT and CDR2 YENEEA come from the germline V gene. Unmatched junction bases numbered 4, after V lost 6 bases and J lost 6 bases. CDR3: CASSRLAGSNEQFF. Written as DNA, the CDR3 is TGTGCCAGCAGTAGACTAGCGGGGTCCAATGAGCAGTTCTTC.

In DNA form, the CDR3 reads TGCGCCAGCAGCGAGCTAACAGGTTCCGCTGGCTACACCTTC. It specifies CASSELTGSAGYTF. The V and J genes are TRBV5-1 and TRBJ1-2; a weak D match, TRBD1 (5 bases). CDR1 and CDR2 (germline): SGHRS, YFSETQ. The CDR3 is 14 amino acids. V lost 4 bases and J 7 bases, leaving 17 bases between the germline ends.

The chain couples TRBV4-3 to TRBJ1-6; 7 nucleotides match TRBD1. V shed 0 bases, J shed 7 bases, and the junction held 18 bases outside the gene matches. Germline CDR1 LGHNA, CDR2 YSLEER. This CDR3 comprises 20 residues. The CDR3 DNA follows: TGCGCCAGCAGCCAAGACACGGGGTCAGGGGGTGGGCGTGTGAATTCACCCCTCCACTTT. This codes for CASSQDTGSGGGRVNSPLHF.

The V gene is TRBV7-9, the J gene TRBJ1-2, with D maybe TRBD1 (5 bases). The CDR3 consists of 15 residues. The germline CDR1 and CDR2 sequences are SEHNR and FQNEAQ (reference sequence). The V end lost 0 bases, the J end lost 0 bases, and 8 bases lay between the germline ends. The CDR3 bases are TGTGCCAGCAGCTTAGCTCGCAGGGCTAACTATGGCTACACCTTC. Its translation: CASSLARRANYGYTF.